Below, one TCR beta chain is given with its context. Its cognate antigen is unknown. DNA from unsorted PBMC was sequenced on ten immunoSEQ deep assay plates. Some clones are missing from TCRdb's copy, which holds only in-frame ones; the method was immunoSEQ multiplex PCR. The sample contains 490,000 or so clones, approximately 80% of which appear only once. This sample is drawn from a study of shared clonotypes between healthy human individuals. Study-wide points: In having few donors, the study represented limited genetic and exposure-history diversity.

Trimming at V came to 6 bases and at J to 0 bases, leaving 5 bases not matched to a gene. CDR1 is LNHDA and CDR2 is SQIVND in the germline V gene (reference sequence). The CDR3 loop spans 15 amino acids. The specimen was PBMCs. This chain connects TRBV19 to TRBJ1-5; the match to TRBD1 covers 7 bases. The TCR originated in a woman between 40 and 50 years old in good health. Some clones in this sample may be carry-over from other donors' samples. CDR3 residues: CASRRDRVSNQPQHF. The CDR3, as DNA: TGTGCCAGTAGACGAGACAGGGTTAGCAATCAGCCCCAGCATTTT.